Below, 26 T cell receptor beta chains from the same sample are listed, as sequenced in a study of T cell clonality in common variable immunodeficiency (dated by TCRdb to the mid-2010s). The library was generated by the immunoSEQ multiplex PCR assay. TCRdb stores this immuneACCESS table with in-frame sequences only. Part of the clones is absent; in the studies checked, under half of the shortfall reflects unresolved V genes, and no reason is known for the rest. This sample is represented by approximately 64,000 clones, with no singletons among them. Of the sample, about 1.8% is held by the ten largest clones. What was sequenced was peripheral blood mononuclear cells. The receptors originated from a person aged 18 to 75 in good health.

In its sample, this clone was seen many times. The sequence runs out 3 residues before the end of the CDR3; the remainder is reconstructed from the germline J gene. J is TRBJ2-3 and V is TRBV19, with TRBD2 identical over 8 bases. Germline lookup yields CDR1 LNHDA and CDR2 SQIVND (reference sequence). The V segment lost 4 bases and the J segment 4 bases; nucleotides outside the gene matches: 4. The CDR3 has 14 amino acids. The CDR3 region is CASSTWTSSDTQYF. The DNA read from the CDR3 is TGTGCCAGTAGTACCTGGACTAGCTCAGATACG.

In this sample, this clone turned up many times. The read stops 3 residues short of the end of the CDR3; the missing end is completed from the germline J gene. The genes are TRBV4-1 and TRBJ1-1, with 9 bases fitting TRBD1. Losses at the gene ends were 3 bases for V and 0 bases for J; bases not matched to a gene: 5. The CDR3 totals 16 residues. Germline V CDR1 and CDR2: MGHRA, YSYEKL. The DNA read from the CDR3 is TGCGCCAGCAGCCACCCGGGACAGGGTTTGAACACTGAA. Its translation: CASSHPGQGLNTE. The CDR3, in full, reads CASSHPGQGLNTEAFF.

This clone was recorded many times. The read comes to an end 3 residues before the CDR3 does, leaving the germline J gene to fill in the end. The chain employs TRBV11-2 and TRBJ2-2; 9 nucleotides line up with TRBD2. Germline assignment: CDR1 SGHAT and CDR2 FQNNGV. The J segment lost 5 bases and the V segment lost 5 bases, leaving 6 bases of the junction unmatched. The CDR3 extends over 15 amino acids. The DNA read from the CDR3 is TGTGCCAGCAGCCTTAGCGGGAGACGTACCGGGGAG. The encoded protein is CASSLSGRRTGE. The full CDR3 sequence reads CASSLSGRRTGELFF.

At least ten counts were recorded for this clone. The read halts 3 residues ahead of the CDR3 end, with the missing end drawn from the germline J gene. The V and J genes are TRBV5-4 and TRBJ2-3; a weak D match, TRBD1 (5 bases). Germline assignment: CDR1 SGHNT and CDR2 YYREEE (reference sequence). The CDR3 is 14 amino acids. The V end lost 4 bases, the J end lost 0 bases, and 9 bases lay between the germline ends. The part of the CDR3 DNA that was read is TGTGCCAGCAGCAAGGACAAGAGCACAGATACG. This gives the protein CASSKDKSTDT. The whole CDR3 is CASSKDKSTDTQYF.

This clone came up many times. The CDR3 end lies 3 residues beyond the end of the read and is filled in from the germline J gene. V gene TRBV5-1 combines with J gene TRBJ1-1, with D possibly TRBD1 on 5 matching bases. The V and J ends lost 2 bases and 0 bases respectively, with 11 bases between them. This CDR3 has 15 amino acids. CDR1 and CDR2 from the germline V gene are SGHRS and YFSETQ. The part of the CDR3 DNA that was read is TGCGCCAGCAGCTTATCGTGGGACTTGAACACTGAA. This gives the protein CASSLSWDLNTE. The whole CDR3 protein is CASSLSWDLNTEAFF.

This clone was seen repeatedly, ten times or more. The read ends 3 residues before the CDR3 terminus; that terminus is restored from the germline J gene. The chain links TRBV20-1 to TRBJ1-2; D is possibly TRBD1 (6 bases). The CDR3 covers 12 residues. Germline assignment: CDR1 DFQATT and CDR2 SNEGSKA (reference sequence). V was cut by 4 bases and J by 4 bases, with 10 bases left in between. CDR3 residues: CSAIRTAYGYTF. Partial CDR3 DNA: TGCAGTGCTATACGGACAGCCTATGGC.

This clone came up many times. The CDR3 goes on 3 residues after the read ends, and that part is filled in from the germline J gene. The rearrangement joins TRBV2 to TRBJ2-1, with D perhaps matching TRBD1 (6 bases). CDR3 size: 15 residues. The V gene's germline CDR1 is SNHLY and CDR2 FYNNEI. With 5 bases removed from V and 0 bases from J, the gap between germline ends came to 11 bases. The covered CDR3 bases are TGTGCCAGCAGTCAACAGGGAAGCTCCTACAATGAG. As protein: CASSQQGSSYNE. The entire CDR3 protein reads CASSQQGSSYNEQFF.

This clone occurred many times. Read data end 3 residues before the CDR3 end; the end is taken from the germline J gene. This chain joins TRBV12-3 or TRBV12-4 and TRBJ1-4; no firm D call. The CDR3 contains 14 residues. Deletions cut 3 bases from V and 5 bases from J, with 10 bases between. CDR3 amino acids: CASSFPLPNEKLFF. The sequenced CDR3 bases are TGTGCCAGCAGTTTCCCACTTCCCAATGAAAAA.

In this sample, this clone turned up many times. The DNA ends 3 residues before the CDR3 does, and the rest of the CDR3 is filled in from the germline J gene. V usage is TRBV30 and J usage is TRBJ2-1; D possibly uses TRBD1 or TRBD2 (6 bases each). The V end was cut by 3 bases, the J end by 4 bases, with 13 bases between. The CDR3 sequence is 14 residues long. The V gene's germline CDR1 is GTSNPN and CDR2 SVGIG (reference sequence). Partial CDR3 DNA: TGTGCCTGGAGGCGGGACACAGGGTACAATGAG. It codes for CAWRRDTGYNE. The CDR3 as a whole reads CAWRRDTGYNEQFF. Combining the CDR3 with reference TRBV30 and TRBJ2-1 gives the whole variable domain SQTIHQWPATLVQPVGSPLSLECTVEGTSNPNLYWYRQAAGRGLQLLFYSVGIGQISSEVPQNLSASRPQDRQFILSSKKLLLSDSGFYLCAWRRDTGYNEQFFGPGTRLTVL.

This clone was seen at least ten times. From the germline J gene comes the end of the CDR3, since the read stops 3 residues before it. The chain couples TRBV6-2 or TRBV6-3 to TRBJ2-1; no firm D call. This CDR3 comprises 11 residues. V lost 6 bases and J lost 8, with 8 bases in between. CDR1 is MNHEY and CDR2 is SVGEGT in the germline V gene. The part of the CDR3 DNA that was read is TGTGCCAGCAGCGATAGCCATGAG. Translation: CASSDSHE. The whole CDR3 is CASSDSHEQFF.

This clone was picked up many times. Read coverage stops 3 residues before the CDR3 terminus; the germline J gene supplies the remainder. The chain is built from TRBV4-1 and TRBJ2-7; TRBD2 aligns across 9 bases. Losses at the gene ends were 4 bases for V and 2 bases for J; bases not matched to a gene: 6. Looked up from germline, CDR1 is MGHRA and CDR2 is YSYEKL. This CDR3 region has 15 residues. CDR3 bases read: TGCGCCAGCAGCCCGGTCGCGGGGGGGACCTACGAG. The encoded protein is CASSPVAGGTYE. The full CDR3 protein reads CASSPVAGGTYEQYF.

In this sample, this clone turned up many times. The read ends 3 residues early relative to the CDR3; the germline J gene fills the gap. The chain is built from TRBV19 and TRBJ1-5; 9 bases match TRBD1. Germline V gene sequence: CDR1 LNHDA, CDR2 SQIVND (reference sequence). The CDR3 covers 16 residues. The J segment lost 0 bases and the V segment lost 8 bases, leaving 8 bases of the junction unmatched. The CDR3 is CASLSRGQGSNQPQHF. Partial CDR3 DNA: TGTGCCAGTCTTTCCCGGGGACAGGGTAGCAATCAGCCC.

This clone was counted many times. The read gets to within 3 residues of the CDR3 end, and the germline J gene fills in the rest. The chain combines TRBV19 with TRBJ2-7, with 7 bases lining up with TRBD2. V was pared by 6 bases and J by 3 bases, with 11 bases of the junction left unmatched. CDR3 length: 15 amino acids. Germline-derived CDR1 and CDR2 are LNHDA and SQIVND (reference sequence). The sequenced CDR3 bases are TGTGCCAGTAGCAAAGATATTAGCGGGCTCTACGAG. It specifies CASSKDISGLYE. The full CDR3 is CASSKDISGLYEQYF.

There are many counts of this clone. This CDR3 reads CASSETGTSGVSSYNEQFF. The sequenced CDR3 bases are TGCGCCAGCAGCGAGACCGGGACTAGCGGGGTAAGCTCCTACAATGAG. The chain employs TRBV5-1 and TRBJ2-1; 13 bases are shared with TRBD2. The read terminates 3 residues ahead of where the CDR3 ends, so the germline J gene completes it. Germline assignment: CDR1 SGHRS and CDR2 YFSETQ. The CDR3 runs to 19 residues. V lost 4 bases and J lost 0; bases outside the gene matches: 10.

The table lists this clone with many counts. The read terminates 3 residues ahead of where the CDR3 ends, so the germline J gene completes it. V gene TRBV5-1 combines with J gene TRBJ2-3; a weak D match, TRBD1 (5 bases). The ends were cut back, 1 base at V and 6 bases at J, with 12 bases in the middle. The CDR3 loop spans 14 amino acids. Germline CDR1 and CDR2: SGHRS and YFSETQ. The CDR3 loop is CASSLSQGTDTQYF. The covered CDR3 bases are TGCGCCAGCAGCTTGTCGCAGGGTACGGATACG.

This clone turned up a few times. The DNA ends 3 residues before the CDR3 does, and the rest of the CDR3 is filled in from the germline J gene. The chain links TRBV19 to TRBJ1-6; D unclear. The V gene's germline CDR1 is LNHDA and CDR2 SQIVND (reference sequence). The ends were cut back, 1 base at V and 5 bases at J, with 6 bases in the middle. The CDR3 has 14 amino acids. The CDR3 spells CASSIVRDNSPLHF. CDR3 DNA (partial): TGTGCCAGTAGTATAGTTCGGGATAATTCACCC.

This clone was found a few times. Read sequence stops 3 residues before the CDR3 end, and the germline J gene provides the missing end. The chain joins TRBV7-6 to TRBJ2-1; a possible D gene is TRBD2 (5 bases). The length of the CDR3 is 14 residues. Trimming took 4 bases from V and 8 from J, leaving 15 bases between them. CDR1 is SGHVS, CDR2 FNYEAQ, per germline. The CDR3 DNA, read in part, is TGTGCCAGCAGCTCCCTTCGAGGGCGAGATGAG. Translating it yields CASSSLRGRDE. The entire CDR3 protein reads CASSSLRGRDEQFF.

This clone occurred many times. The read ends 3 residues shy of where the CDR3 ends; the end is completed using the germline J gene. V usage is TRBV12-3 or TRBV12-4 and J usage is TRBJ2-1; TRBD2 aligns across 7 bases. V was clipped by 10 bases and J by 8 bases; unmatched bases: 8. The CDR3 is 12 amino acids. CDR3 DNA (partial): TGTGCCACCCGGACTAGGGAGGATGAG. Translation: CATRTREDE. The CDR3, in full, reads CATRTREDEQFF.

This clone came up many times. The CDR3 DNA, read in part, is TGCGCCAGCAGCACCCGGGACAGGGAGACACCC. Amino acid sequence: CASSTRDRETP. Given in full, the CDR3 is CASSTRDRETPLHF. This chain uses TRBV5-1 with TRBJ1-6; 9 nucleotides align to TRBD1. The sequenced fragment ends 3 residues before the CDR3 boundary, so the rest is inferred from the germline J gene. Germline assignment: CDR1 SGHRS and CDR2 YFSETQ. V was pared by 4 bases and J by 11 bases, with 7 bases of the junction left unmatched. The CDR3 consists of 14 residues. The complete variable domain, with remaining parts taken from reference TRBV5-1 and TRBJ1-6, reads KAGVTQTPRYLIKTRGQQVTLSCSPISGHRSVSWYQQTPGQGLQFLFEYFSETQRNKGNFPGRFSGRQFSNSRSEMNVSTLELGDSALYLCASSTRDRETPLHFGNGTRLTVT.

Comments on this clone: The CDR3 extends 3 residues past the end of the read, so its final part is completed from the germline J gene. The chain uses TRBV19 and TRBJ1-6, with a tentative D call TRBD1 (5 bases). The CDR3 is 14 residues long. Germline CDR1 LNHDA, CDR2 SQIVND (reference sequence). V was shortened by 10 bases and J by 6 bases, with 16 bases between the two germline ends. Partial CDR3 DNA: TGTGCCACCCGGGGGGGGAACTTTAATTCACCC. It translates to CATRGGNFNSP. The entire CDR3 protein is CATRGGNFNSPLHF.

This clone was seen many times. Read sequence stops 3 residues before the CDR3 end, and the germline J gene provides the missing end. The chain links TRBV7-6 to TRBJ2-2; no clear D gene. This CDR3 has 12 amino acids. Trimming cost V 4 bases and J 6 bases, with 6 bases left between them. Germline V gene data show CDR1 as SGHVS and CDR2 as FNYEAQ. The sequenced part of the CDR3 DNA is TGTGCCAGCAGCTCTTACTCCGGGGAG. Amino acid sequence: CASSSYSGE. The CDR3 in full is CASSSYSGELFF.

This clone was detected many times. The read finishes 3 residues shy of the CDR3 end, and the germline J gene is used to complete it. The chain employs TRBV7-6 and TRBJ2-2; TRBD1 agrees at 9 bases. Trimming took 2 bases from V and 5 from J; bases not matched to a gene: 12. CDR1 is SGHVS and CDR2 is FNYEAQ in the germline V gene. The CDR3 spans 18 residues. CDR3 DNA (partial): TGTGCCAGCAGCTTATCCTCAGTACGGACAGGGGCTACCGGGGAG. Its translation: CASSLSSVRTGATGE. The CDR3 in its entirety is CASSLSSVRTGATGELFF.

This clone was observed many times. The sequence runs out 3 residues before the end of the CDR3; the remainder is reconstructed from the germline J gene. The V gene is TRBV6-2 or TRBV6-3, the J gene TRBJ2-2; no firm D call. V gave up 1 base and J gave up 0 bases, with 6 bases separating them. Per germline, CDR1 MNHEY and CDR2 SVGEGT. This CDR3 is built from 15 residues. CDR3 sequence: CASSYWRSNTGELFF. CDR3 DNA (partial): TGTGCCAGCAGTTACTGGCGGTCGAACACCGGGGAG.

This clone came up many times. The sequenced fragment ends 3 residues before the CDR3 boundary, so the rest is inferred from the germline J gene. J is TRBJ1-2 and V is TRBV5-1; tentative D call: TRBD1 (5 bases). Trimming shortened V by 0 bases and J by 7 bases, and 10 bases separated the two germline ends. This CDR3 has 13 amino acids. The germline V gene encodes CDR1 SGHRS and CDR2 YFSETQ. The CDR3 region is CASSLVGEAGYTF. CDR3 DNA, as far as it was read: TGCGCCAGCAGCTTGGTAGGGGAGGCTGGC.

This clone was seen repeatedly, ten times or more. The read ends 3 residues shy of where the CDR3 ends; the end is completed using the germline J gene. The V and J genes are TRBV5-1 and TRBJ1-1; 9 bases line up with TRBD1. Germline-derived CDR1 and CDR2 are SGHRS and YFSETQ. This CDR3 comprises 15 residues. J was trimmed by 3 bases and V by 3 bases; bases with no gene match: 6. CDR3 sequence: CASSSGTGSYTEAFF. Incomplete CDR3 DNA: TGCGCCAGCAGCTCCGGGACAGGGTCGTACACTGAA. Full variable domain (remainder filled in from reference TRBV5-1 and TRBJ1-1): KAGVTQTPRYLIKTRGQQVTLSCSPISGHRSVSWYQQTPGQGLQFLFEYFSETQRNKGNFPGRFSGRQFSNSRSEMNVSTLELGDSALYLCASSSGTGSYTEAFFGQGTRLTVV.

This clone was counted many times. The sequenced part of the CDR3 DNA is TGCGCCAGCAGCTTGGACATAGCAGGGTCGTATGGC. This translates into CASSLDIAGSYG. The complete CDR3 sequence is CASSLDIAGSYGYTF. The gene calls are TRBV5-1 and TRBJ1-2, with D maybe TRBD1 (5 bases). With the read ending 3 residues before the CDR3 end, the germline J gene is used to fill in that end. Germline-derived CDR1 and CDR2 are SGHRS and YFSETQ. Trimming removed 0 bases from V and 5 bases from J, with 14 bases in between. This CDR3 contains 15 residues.